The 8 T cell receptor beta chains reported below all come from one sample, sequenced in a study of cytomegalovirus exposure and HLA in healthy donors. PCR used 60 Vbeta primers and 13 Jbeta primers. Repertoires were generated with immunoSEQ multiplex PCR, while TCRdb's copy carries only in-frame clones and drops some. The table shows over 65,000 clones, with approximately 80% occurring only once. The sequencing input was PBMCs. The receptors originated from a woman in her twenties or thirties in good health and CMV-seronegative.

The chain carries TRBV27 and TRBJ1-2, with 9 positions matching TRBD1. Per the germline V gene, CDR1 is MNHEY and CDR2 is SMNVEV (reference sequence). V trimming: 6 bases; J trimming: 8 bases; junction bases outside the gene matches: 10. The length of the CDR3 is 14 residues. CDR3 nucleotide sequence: TGTGCCAGCAGACCGACGGGACAGGGCTCCGGCTACACCTTC. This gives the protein CASRPTGQGSGYTF.

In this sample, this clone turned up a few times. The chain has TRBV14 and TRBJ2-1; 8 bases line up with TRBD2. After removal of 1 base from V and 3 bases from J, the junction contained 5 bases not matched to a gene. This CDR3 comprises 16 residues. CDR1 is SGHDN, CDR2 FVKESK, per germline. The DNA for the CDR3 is TGTGCCAGCAGCCAAGCGCTAGCGGGCATCTACAATGAGCAGTTCTTC. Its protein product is CASSQALAGIYNEQFF.

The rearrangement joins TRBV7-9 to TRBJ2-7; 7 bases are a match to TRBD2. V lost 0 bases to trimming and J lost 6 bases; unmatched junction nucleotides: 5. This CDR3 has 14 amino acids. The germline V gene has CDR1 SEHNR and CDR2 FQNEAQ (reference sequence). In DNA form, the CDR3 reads TGTGCCAGCAGCTTAGCGGACACTAGCGTCGAGCAGTACTTC. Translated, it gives CASSLADTSVEQYF.

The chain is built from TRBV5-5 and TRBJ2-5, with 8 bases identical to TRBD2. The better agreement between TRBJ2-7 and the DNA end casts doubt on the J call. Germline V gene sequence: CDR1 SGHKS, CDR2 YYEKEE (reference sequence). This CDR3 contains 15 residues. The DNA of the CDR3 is TGTGCCAGCAGCTTGTCACTAGCGGTTTCCTACGAGCAGTACTTC. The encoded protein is CASSLSLAVSYEQYF.

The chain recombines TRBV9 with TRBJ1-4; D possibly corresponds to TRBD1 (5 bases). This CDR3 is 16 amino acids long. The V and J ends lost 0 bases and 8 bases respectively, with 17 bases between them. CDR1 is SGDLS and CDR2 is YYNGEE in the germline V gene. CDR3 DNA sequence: TGTGCCAGCAGCGTAGAGGCGAGGCAGGGAAAAGAAAAACTGTTTTTT. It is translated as CASSVEARQGKEKLFF.

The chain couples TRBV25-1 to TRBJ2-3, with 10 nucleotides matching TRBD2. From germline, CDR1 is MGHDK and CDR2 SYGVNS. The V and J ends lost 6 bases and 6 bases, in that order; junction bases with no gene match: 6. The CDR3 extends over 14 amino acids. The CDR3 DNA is TGTGCCAGCAGCTTAGCGGGGGGCCCGGATACGCAGTATTTT. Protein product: CASSLAGGPDTQYF.

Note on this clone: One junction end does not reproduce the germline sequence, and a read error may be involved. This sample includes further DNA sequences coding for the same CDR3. The CDR3 sequence is CASSSNPGQGSEAFF. The CDR3 DNA reads TGCGCCAGCAGCTCAAATCCAGGACAGGGGTCGGAAGCCTTCTTT. The chain links TRBV5-1 to TRBJ1-1; TRBD1 agrees at 9 bases. Germline lookup yields CDR1 SGHRS and CDR2 YFSETQ. The CDR3 loop spans 15 amino acids.

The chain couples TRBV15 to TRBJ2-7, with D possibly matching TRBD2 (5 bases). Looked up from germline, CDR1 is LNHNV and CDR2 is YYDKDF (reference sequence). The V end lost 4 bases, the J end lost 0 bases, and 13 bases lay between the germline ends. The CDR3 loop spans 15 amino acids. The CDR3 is CATSKRPGNSYEQYF. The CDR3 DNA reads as TGTGCCACCAGCAAACGACCGGGGAACTCCTACGAGCAGTACTTC.